This T cell receptor beta chain was captured in a study of CD8 T cells in Susac syndrome. V gave up 4 bases and J gave up 4 bases, with 19 bases separating them. The CDR3 is 16 residues long. The study used treatment-naive patients who had stable or active relapsing-remitting disease as multiple sclerosis controls. The CD8+ and CD4+ T cells were isolated magnetically using a negative isolation approach, whereas the TEMRA cells were enriched by FACS. Random-hexamer reverse transcription was applied to 0.5 to 1 ug RNA. A single record per CDR3 protein comes from TCRdb applying MiXCR to the immunoSEQ multiplex PCR reads. The table lists about 52,000 distinct CDR3 sequences, 85% to 95% of them singletons.

The TCR sequence derives from a human donor with multiple sclerosis. Sequences were obtained from CD8+ T cells from PBMCs. The chain is built from TRBV23-1 and TRBJ1-2; the D gene is possibly TRBD1 (5 bases). TRBV23-1 is an ORF; its function is uncertain. CDR3 sequence (DNA): TGCGCCAGCAGTCTCACTAGACAGAGAATCAGCTATGGCTACACCTTC. Translation: CASSLTRQRISYGYTF.